This TCR beta chain was found in a study of OX40 agonist ivuxolimab in advanced cancers. At the level of the study: Patients received ivuxolimab, an agonistic anti-OX40 (CD134) antibody. Among those enrolled, mean age was about 60 years (range about 23 to 85) and 70% to 85% were male. Overall study results and limits: CD4+ and CD8+ T cells in blood underwent clonal expansion by week 6 at 0.1 to 3.0 mg/kg.

Turning to this clone: As yet, its antigen is unknown.

The table came from immunoSEQ multiplex PCR; TCRdb's copy has only in-frame clones and leaves some out. The repertoire holds 60,000 to 75,000 clones, with around 85% as singletons. With V trimmed by 3 bases and J by 0 bases, 4 bases remained unmatched. The CDR3 has 15 amino acids. Germline V gene sequence: CDR1 KGHSH, CDR2 LQKENI. The sample here was CD4+ or CD8+ T cells sorted from blood, taken in a trial of the OX40 agonist ivuxolimab. This receptor was identified in an adult with an advanced solid tumor such as melanoma, head and neck, liver or kidney cancer. V usage is TRBV18 and J usage is TRBJ2-7; 8 nucleotides agree with TRBD1. CDR3 region: CASSPPGTGSYEQYF. The CDR3 nucleotides read TGTGCCAGCTCACCCCCCGGGACAGGCTCCTACGAGCAGTACTTC.